One and the same sample provided the 30 T cell receptor beta chains below, sequenced in a study of cytomegalovirus exposure and HLA in healthy donors. 13 Jbeta primers and 60 Vbeta primers were used for the PCR. Assay: immunoSEQ multiplex PCR; the TCRdb copy retains only in-frame clones and omits some. Of some 150,000 clones in the sample, around 80% were seen once. Sequencing input: PBMCs. The receptors derive from a woman aged 50 to 65 in good health and CMV-seropositive.

The genes are TRBV11-2 and TRBJ2-7, with 7 bases lining up with TRBD1. This CDR3 comprises 13 residues. V lost 5 bases and J lost 5; bases outside the gene matches: 6. Germline CDR1 reads SGHAT; CDR2 reads FQNNGV. The CDR3 nucleotides are TGTGCCAGCAGCCCGGACAGGCTCCACGAGCAGTACTTC. Protein product: CASSPDRLHEQYF.

V is TRBV13 and J is TRBJ2-7; 10 positions agree with TRBD1. The CDR3 spans 15 residues. Germline V gene data show CDR1 as PRHDT and CDR2 as FYEKMQ (reference sequence). Trimming removed 5 bases from V and 5 bases from J; junction bases left unmatched: 9. The chain's CDR3 is CASSTLAGQGNEQYF. In DNA form, the CDR3 reads TGTGCCAGCAGCACGTTGGCGGGACAGGGGAACGAGCAGTACTTC.

This chain uses TRBV19 with TRBJ2-5; 11 nucleotides line up with TRBD1. Germline assignment: CDR1 LNHDA and CDR2 SQIVND (reference sequence). Trimming took 6 bases from V and 4 from J; bases not matched to a gene: 7. CDR3 length: 15 residues. CDR3 sequence reads: CASSPTGTGGETQYF. Here the CDR3 DNA reads TGTGCCAGTAGCCCAACCGGGACAGGGGGAGAGACCCAGTACTTC.

The J gene is TRBJ1-1, the V gene TRBV19, with D hard to call. V gave up 3 bases and J gave up 7 bases, with 15 bases separating them. The CDR3 has 14 residues. The germline gives CDR1 LNHDA, CDR2 SQIVND (reference sequence). The CDR3 is CASSMVPSGFEAFF. The CDR3 nucleotides are TGTGCCAGTAGTATGGTACCCTCGGGATTTGAAGCTTTCTTT. The entire variable domain, with the rest obtained from reference TRBV19 and TRBJ1-1, is as follows: DGGITQSPKYLFRKEGQNVTLSCEQNLNHDAMYWYRQDPGQGLRLIYYSQIVNDFQKGDIAEGYSVSREKKESFPLTVTSAQKNPTAFYLCASSMVPSGFEAFFGQGTRLTVV.

This clone was observed a handful of times. The chain recombines TRBV10-3 with TRBJ1-2; 8 nucleotides align to TRBD1. Germline V gene data show CDR1 as ENHRY and CDR2 as SYGVKD. The CDR3 contains 16 residues. V trimming: 0 bases; J trimming: 8 bases; junction bases outside the gene matches: 11. The CDR3 spells CAISESFGQGQNGYTF. The CDR3 DNA reads as TGTGCCATCAGTGAGTCGTTCGGACAGGGACAAAACGGCTACACCTTC.

The rearrangement joins TRBV14 to TRBJ2-3; 8 nucleotides line up with TRBD1. V trimming: 2 bases; J trimming: 1 base; junction bases outside the gene matches: 2. The germline V gene has CDR1 SGHDN and CDR2 FVKESK. The CDR3 covers 15 residues. CDR3 residues: CASSQMTGGTDTQYF. The CDR3, as DNA: TGTGCCAGCAGCCAAATGACAGGGGGCACAGATACGCAGTATTTT.

This rearrangement joins TRBV5-1 to TRBJ2-1; 8 nucleotides line up with TRBD2. The length of the CDR3 is 17 residues. Germline values: CDR1 SGHRS, CDR2 YFSETQ. V trimming: 4 bases; J trimming: 3 bases; junction bases outside the gene matches: 12. The CDR3 DNA is TGCGCCAGCAGCGGAGGAGCGGGAGCCCCGAACTACAATGAGCAGTTCTTC. Its translation is CASSGGAGAPNYNEQFF.

The V and J genes are TRBV11-2 and TRBJ2-5; tentatively, D is TRBD2 (7 bases). V was pared by 1 base and J by 2 bases, with 11 bases between. The CDR3 runs to 15 residues. CDR1 and CDR2 (germline): SGHAT, FQNNGV. CDR3 loop: CASSLGAGAQETQYF. The DNA of the CDR3 is TGTGCCAGCAGCTTAGGGGCGGGGGCACAAGAGACCCAGTACTTC.

CDR3 nucleotides: TGTGCCAGCAGCTTAATGTGGGGAGATGAGCAGTTCTTC. Encoded protein: CASSLMWGDEQFF. The chain recombines TRBV7-3 with TRBJ2-1; tentatively, D is TRBD2 (5 bases). Per the germline V gene, CDR1 is SGHTA and CDR2 is FQGTGA. V lost 1 base and J 8 bases, leaving 9 bases between the germline ends. The CDR3 loop spans 13 amino acids.

This clone appeared once. This rearrangement joins TRBV6-5 to TRBJ1-1, with D unresolved. Deletions cut 2 bases from V and 5 bases from J, with 6 bases between. This CDR3 is built from 12 residues. Germline V gene data show CDR1 as MNHEY and CDR2 as SVGAGI. Here the CDR3 reads CASSYGQTEAFF. CDR3 in DNA: TGTGCCAGCAGTTACGGGCAGACTGAAGCTTTCTTT.

This chain connects TRBV27 to TRBJ1-1; TRBD1 matches at 7 bases. The CDR3 is 17 amino acids. CDR1 MNHEY and CDR2 SMNVEV come from the germline V gene (reference sequence). The junction had 12 bases not matched to a gene; V was cut back by 3 bases and J by 2 bases. CDR3 sequence: CASSLSYSRGLNTEAFF. The CDR3 DNA reads TGTGCCAGCAGTTTGTCCTACTCGAGGGGGCTTAACACTGAAGCTTTCTTT.

The V call is TRBV5-4, the J call TRBJ2-1; TRBD2 matches 11 bases. The CDR3 has 15 amino acids. After removal of 4 bases from V and 9 bases from J, the junction contained 9 bases not matched to a gene. Germline CDR1 is SGHNT and CDR2 is YYREEE (reference sequence). As DNA, the CDR3 is TGTGCCAGCAGCCCCTCTAGCGGGAGGTCCACTGAGCAGTTCTTC. It codes for CASSPSSGRSTEQFF.

The chain recombines TRBV29-1 with TRBJ2-1, with 12 bases lining up with TRBD2. With V trimmed by 5 bases and J by 0 bases, 5 bases remained unmatched. The germline CDR1 and CDR2 sequences are SQVTM and ANQGSEA. The length of the CDR3 is 16 residues. For the CDR3, the DNA is TGCAGCGTTCGGACTAGCGGGACCTACTCCTACAATGAGCAGTTCTTC. Its translation is CSVRTSGTYSYNEQFF.

V usage is TRBV7-6 and J usage is TRBJ2-7, with a possible D match to TRBD1 (6 bases). Trimming removed 4 bases at V and 4 bases at J, with 17 bases between. Germline CDR1 and CDR2: SGHVS and FNYEAQ. This CDR3 region has 15 residues. The CDR3 DNA is TGTGCCAGCAGCTCAGGGGTCTATTCCCAATACGAGCAGTACTTC. This gives the protein CASSSGVYSQYEQYF.

This CDR3 is CASSAGPRTEAFF. The CDR3 coding sequence is TGTGCCAGCAGTGCTGGGCCCCGCACTGAAGCTTTCTTT. The chain joins TRBV6-1 to TRBJ1-1; D ambiguous. V lost 4 bases, J lost 4 bases, and 10 bases lay in between. The CDR3 length is 13 residues. Per the germline V gene, CDR1 is MNHNS and CDR2 is SASEGT.

The rearrangement joins TRBV6-5 to TRBJ2-2; a weak D match, TRBD1 (5 bases). Trimming removed 4 bases from V and 4 bases from J, with 10 bases in between. Per the germline V gene, CDR1 is MNHEY and CDR2 is SVGAGI. This CDR3 spans 14 amino acids. Here the CDR3 reads CASSSSQGTGELFF. CDR3 sequence (DNA): TGTGCCAGCAGTTCGTCGCAGGGCACCGGGGAGCTGTTTTTT.

This chain joins TRBV19 and TRBJ2-3; 11 nucleotides agree with TRBD1. The length of the CDR3 is 13 residues. Per the germline V gene, CDR1 is LNHDA and CDR2 is SQIVND (reference sequence). The V and J ends lost 9 bases and 7 bases, in that order; junction bases with no gene match: 6. The CDR3 DNA sequence: TGTGCCAGCCAGGACAGGGGGCTTTATACGCAGTATTTT. Translation gives CASQDRGLYTQYF.

This clone was found a few times. The rearrangement links TRBV4-3 to TRBJ1-3; TRBD1 matches at 10 bases. CDR1 and CDR2 from the germline V gene are LGHNA and YSLEER. The CDR3 contains 13 residues. The ends lost 4 bases at V and 8 bases at J; junction bases unmatched: 2. CDR3 DNA: TGCGCCAGCAGCCTGGACAGGGGGGACACCATATATTTT. Its translation: CASSLDRGDTIYF.

V usage is TRBV19 and J usage is TRBJ2-5, with 12 positions matching TRBD1. Germline-derived CDR1 and CDR2 are LNHDA and SQIVND (reference sequence). The J segment lost 3 bases and the V segment lost 7 bases, leaving 6 bases of the junction unmatched. The CDR3 is made up of 15 amino acids. The CDR3 DNA reads TGTGCCAGTAATGTGGGACAGGGGGCGAAAGAGACCCAGTACTTC. It yields the protein CASNVGQGAKETQYF. The whole variable domain, remainder taken from reference TRBV19 and TRBJ2-5, is DGGITQSPKYLFRKEGQNVTLSCEQNLNHDAMYWYRQDPGQGLRLIYYSQIVNDFQKGDIAEGYSVSREKKESFPLTVTSAQKNPTAFYLCASNVGQGAKETQYFGPGTRLLVL.

This rearrangement joins TRBV5-1 to TRBJ2-1; perhaps TRBD1 as D (6 bases). The CDR3 spans 15 residues. V was clipped by 3 bases and J by 5 bases, with 15 bases between them. Germline CDR1 SGHRS, CDR2 YFSETQ. The CDR3 reads CASSYGPHRDNEQFF. The CDR3 coding sequence is TGCGCCAGCAGCTACGGACCCCACAGGGACAATGAGCAGTTCTTC.

The chain combines TRBV4-3 with TRBJ1-2; D ambiguous. CDR1 and CDR2 from the germline V gene are LGHNA and YSLEER. The CDR3 totals 13 residues. V was shortened by 4 bases and J by 4 bases, with 10 bases between the two germline ends. The CDR3 is CASSLGARYGYTF. The CDR3 region has the DNA TGCGCCAGCAGCCTCGGAGCTCGCTATGGCTACACCTTC.

The rearrangement links TRBV6-6 to TRBJ2-5; the match to TRBD1 covers 9 bases. This CDR3 comprises 15 residues. With 5 bases clipped from V and 4 bases from J, the junction kept 8 bases outside the gene matches. From germline, CDR1 is MNHNY and CDR2 SVGAGI (reference sequence). The CDR3 region is CASSKQGASGETQYF. The CDR3 bases are TGTGCCAGCAGTAAACAGGGGGCTAGCGGAGAGACCCAGTACTTC.

This clone was seen more than once but under ten times. The CDR3 region is CASSLASGDETQYF. CDR3 in DNA: TGCGCCAGCAGCTTGGCTAGCGGGGATGAGACCCAGTACTTC. The chain uses TRBV5-1 and TRBJ2-5; 9 bases are a match to TRBD2. The CDR3 is 14 residues long. Germline V gene sequence: CDR1 SGHRS, CDR2 YFSETQ. Unmatched junction bases numbered 2, after V lost 0 bases and J lost 5 bases.

This clone has a single count. The chain combines TRBV4-3 with TRBJ1-1, with D possibly being TRBD1 (6 bases). Germline CDR1 reads LGHNA; CDR2 reads YSLEER. The CDR3 runs 14 residues. V was cut by 4 bases and J by 5 bases, with 14 bases left in between. The CDR3 is CASSLLGGQTEAFF. The CDR3 DNA follows: TGCGCCAGCAGCCTTTTGGGGGGGCAAACTGAAGCTTTCTTT.

In its sample, this clone was seen once. This chain links TRBV5-8 with TRBJ1-4, with a weak D call TRBD1 (5 bases). Trimming took 4 bases from V and 8 from J, leaving 21 bases between them. The CDR3 covers 16 residues. Germline V lookup: CDR1 SGHTS, CDR2 YDEGEE. The CDR3 DNA is TGTGCCAGCAGCCGGGGGGACGAGGTCCTTCAGGAAAAACTGTTTTTT. Protein product: CASSRGDEVLQEKLFF.

J is TRBJ1-1 and V is TRBV5-4; TRBD1 is a possible D gene (5 bases). CDR1 and CDR2 (germline): SGHNT, YYREEE (reference sequence). The germline V and J ends were trimmed by 4 bases and 3 bases, with 16 bases remaining between them. The CDR3 covers 15 residues. As DNA, the CDR3 is TGTGCCAGCAGCCCTGAACTCAGGGCCCACACTGAAGCTTTCTTT. Amino acid sequence: CASSPELRAHTEAFF.

The V and J genes are TRBV5-5 and TRBJ1-1; D is perhaps TRBD1 (6 bases). CDR1 and CDR2 (germline): SGHKS, YYEKEE (reference sequence). The CDR3 loop spans 14 amino acids. Trimming pared 1 base from V and 6 bases from J, leaving 13 bases between. CDR3: CASSLLRGAAEAFF. CDR3 coding DNA: TGTGCCAGCAGCTTGTTACGGGGGGCCGCTGAAGCTTTCTTT.

The chain uses TRBV4-3 and TRBJ1-5; D gene ambiguous. V lost 0 bases, J lost 0 bases, and 12 bases lay in between. CDR1 is LGHNA, CDR2 YSLEER, per germline. The length of the CDR3 is 17 residues. The CDR3 reads CASSQDEGGNSNQPQHF. CDR3 DNA: TGCGCCAGCAGCCAAGACGAGGGAGGGAATAGCAATCAGCCCCAGCATTTT.

This chain links TRBV5-4 with TRBJ2-1, with 9 bases fitting TRBD2. Unmatched junction bases numbered 2, after V lost 3 bases and J lost 10 bases. From germline, CDR1 is SGHNT and CDR2 YYREEE (reference sequence). The CDR3 spans 12 residues. The CDR3 loop reads CASSSAGGEQFF. CDR3 bases: TGTGCCAGCAGCTCGGCGGGGGGGGAGCAGTTCTTC.

The rearrangement joins TRBV5-8 to TRBJ2-7; a weak D match, TRBD2 (6 bases). CDR1 is SGHTS and CDR2 is YDEGEE in the germline V gene. The germline V and J ends were trimmed by 1 base and 2 bases, with 10 bases remaining between them. The CDR3 length is 14 residues. Here the CDR3 DNA reads TGTGCCAGCAGCTTGCGTCTAGCGACCTACGAGCAGTACTTC. The encoded protein is CASSLRLATYEQYF.